This TCR beta chain stems from a study of T-cell memory formation after mild COVID-19 (dated by TCRdb to the early 2020s). Broadly, across the study: Most TCR sequence clusters were specific to one of the two donors. Longitudinal TCRalpha and TCRbeta repertoire sequencing tracked T-cell clones expanding and contracting after mild COVID-19 in a couple of donors. Two young, previously healthy adult volunteers, one female and one male, were included in the cohort. Study-wide findings and limitations: Contracting CD4+ clones appeared mostly in the CM and EM memory subsets, whereas CD8+ clones were enriched in EMRA. Clones that contracted from day 15 to 85 showed balanced CD4/CD8 phenotypes, whereas a second wave of clones that expanded from day 15 to 37 leaned towards CD4+. Only a couple of mild cases were covered by the study, and larger cohorts that include severe cases with pre-infection samples were considered necessary. The second-wave clones that peaked on day 37 were not confirmed to be SARS-CoV-2 specific. Some responding clones were detected in pre-infection memory, which suggested that pre-existing cross-reactive memory T cells had joined the SARS-CoV-2 response.

To note about this clonotype: The antigen it binds to is not known. There are no base qualities to consult, and no much larger clone falls within one base.

The trim is 7 bases for V and 4 bases for J, with a gap of 10 bases between the germline ends. The CDR3 numbers 12 residues from cysteine through phenylalanine. Of all the DNA, just the CDR3 is kept, 36 bases in frame from base 1. Taken from the germline V gene, the CDR1 and CDR2 loops are MNHNS and SASEGT. Ficoll-Paque density gradient centrifugation was used to isolate PBMCs. The data were produced on an Illumina NovaSeq 6000. TCRalpha and TCRbeta cDNA libraries were constructed by 5'RACE with constant-segment primers, with sample barcodes and unique molecular identifiers being introduced. RNA was extracted from every sample with Trizol reagent. Libraries were amplified in two PCR steps, with a second sample barcode and Illumina TruSeq adapters added in the second step. Sequencing of libraries was performed on an Illumina NovaSeq with 2 x 150 bp paired-end reads. Concerning the study's data processing: The reads were demultiplexed and collapsed into UMI-guided consensus sequences using migec v1.2.7. Using mixcr v2.1.11, UMI consensuses were aligned to TRA and TRB V and J templates and then assembled into clonotypes. Expanded or contracted clonotypes were those called significant by both edgeR and NoisET, with noise models trained on biological replicates. For edgeR calls, the thresholds were a false discovery rate-adjusted p below 0.01 and a log2 fold-change of 1. As an exploratory analysis of dynamics, max-normalized trajectories of the 1000 most abundant clonotypes were examined by PCA with hierarchical clustering. Each responding clone was given a CD4 or CD8 phenotype based on the CD4+ and CD8+ repertoires, which had been sequenced separately. The public reads were reprocessed in TCRdb via fastp at Q25 and MiXCR, keeping in-frame beta chains. CDR3 protein sequences are deduplicated, and each keeps its most common genes and DNA. The V and J calls come from TCRdb's annotation, not from the publication. For this sample the table gives 250,000 to 300,000 distinct CDR3 sequences, of which about 17% were detected only once. The leading ten clones occupy 22% of the sample.

This receptor was identified in a man younger than 30 who had mild COVID-19 (a few samples of this study predate the infection). The sample titles of this study are shuffled in the database, so cell type and time point are left out; the donor was told from shared clones. Here the chain combines TRBV6-1 and TRBJ2-5; the D gene may be TRBD1 or TRBD2, since each aligns over 5 bases. Sequencing input: PBMCs or a T cell subset sorted from them (not recorded which). This receptor has the CDR3 CASTGRGETQYF. The DNA is as follows: TGTGCCAGCACGGGAAGGGGAGAGACCCAGTACTTC.